This T cell receptor (beta chain) was recovered during a study of shared clonotypes between healthy human individuals. In the original processing: For the immunoSEQ data, sequences were junction-only without quality scores, so filtering differed. The repertoire was sequenced with immunoSEQ multiplex PCR; TCRdb's copy has only in-frame clones and lacks some. V, J and clone size are those of that table, while D and trimming were read from the DNA. The sample lists just over 2,000,000 clones, about 95% occurring once. After removal of 1 base from V and 0 bases from J, the junction contained 8 bases not matched to a gene. Looked up from germline, CDR1 is SGHNT and CDR2 is YYREEE (reference sequence). CDR3 length: 17 residues. Naivety among CD8 cells was defined by CD45RO negativity and positive CCR7 selection, thereby excluding terminally differentiated effector memory CD45RA+ cells.

This sequence was found in a young man in good health. The sequencing sample was made of naive CD8+ T cells sorted from blood. The chain employs TRBV5-4 and TRBJ1-2; 8 bases match TRBD1. The CDR3 loop is CASSLPGTGSANYGYTF. The DNA of the CDR3 is TGTGCCAGCAGCTTGCCCGGGACAGGATCTGCTAACTATGGCTACACCTTC.